This T cell receptor beta chain stems from a study of blood T cell repertoires in COVID-19. For the study at large: Samples of COVID-19 (acute and convalescent) were obtained from the United States, Italy and Spain. T cells, B-cell-depleted T cells, or PBMCs supplied cDNA or gDNA.

Authors' data handling: Estimation of nucleated cell counts was performed using reference gene primer amplification. The repertoire was sequenced with immunoSEQ multiplex PCR; TCRdb's copy has only in-frame clones and lacks some. D and trimming come from the DNA, and the V and J calls and clone size come from that table. The table lists about 31,000 clones, around 89% of them singletons. The V end lost 1 base, the J end lost 1 base, and 11 bases lay between the germline ends. The CDR3 covers 15 residues. Per the germline V gene, CDR1 is GTSNPN and CDR2 is SVGIG (reference sequence). This TCR derives from a woman in her forties with active or convalescent COVID-19. The chain links TRBV30 to TRBJ1-5; unclear D gene. Input material: peripheral blood. The CDR3 bases are TGTGCCTGGAGTGAGGTGGCGGGGAGCAATCAGCCCCAGCATTTT. This sequence encodes CAWSEVAGSNQPQHF.